Reported below is one TCR beta chain. The antigen is unknown. This sample is part of a study of cytomegalovirus exposure and HLA in healthy donors. Whole-study results and caveats: The tendency of first-cohort TCR clusters to co-occur in the 120 validation repertoires was identified by a subsequent analysis.

The protocol was immunoSEQ multiplex PCR, while the TCRdb copy is restricted to in-frame clones and leaves out a portion. The repertoire consists of 150,000 to 200,000 clones, with roughly nine tenths occurring once and the leading ten covering about 9.4%. Separate from the roughly 610-subject first cohort, the roughly 120-subject validation cohort was the one that the donors belonged to. Sequencing was carried out using PBMCs. This receptor was obtained from a woman aged 18-29 years in good health and CMV-seropositive.

This chain's CDR3 is CASSQTGGRSQPQHF. CDR3 nucleotides: TGTGCCAGCAGTCAAACAGGGGGGAGAAGTCAGCCCCAGCATTTT. The rearrangement uses TRBV28 and TRBJ1-5, with TRBD1 matching over 8 bases. This CDR3 has 15 residues. J was trimmed by 6 bases and V by 5 bases; bases with no gene match: 9. Per germline, CDR1 MDHEN and CDR2 SYDVKM.